The present TCR beta chain was sequenced within a study of blood T cells in healthy people across ages. A second PCR, run for roughly 7 to 12 cycles, used a sample-barcoded 5' primer plus a J-beta primer mix. MiXCR was run by TCRdb on the 5' RACE reads, yielding one entry per CDR3 protein. The sample holds about 1.4 million distinct CDR3 sequences; around 55% are singletons and the top ten take more than 6%. Caucasian individuals from Russia who were healthy and aged 6 to 90 acted as donors. The CDR3 is 14 amino acids. V lost 6 bases, J lost 8 bases, and 10 bases stayed unmatched. Germline values: CDR1 MNHEY, CDR2 SVGEGT. Study-level results: Among T cells, TCR beta diversity per million cells dropped roughly linearly as age rose. Naive T cell percentage and TCR beta diversity correlated strongly.

Remarks on this clonotype: Antigen: not known.

The material sequenced was blood. This clonotype was sampled from a man aged 18 to 29 in good health. The chain uses TRBV6-2 or TRBV6-3 and TRBJ2-1; 7 bases agree with TRBD2. The CDR3: CASSRDYRFYEQFF. In DNA form, the CDR3 reads TGTGCCAGCAGCCGGGACTACCGCTTCTATGAGCAGTTCTTC.